The 10 T cell receptor beta chains below all came from one sample that was sequenced in a study of blood T cells in healthy people across ages (dated by TCRdb to the mid-2010s). The library was obtained by 5' RACE. Sequenced on an Illumina HiSeq 2500. A second roughly 7 to 12 cycle PCR used a sample-barcoded 5' primer and a J-beta primer mix. The raw public data were reprocessed by TCRdb itself: fastp quality trimming at Q25, MiXCR clonotype calling, in-frame beta chains only. Each entry is one CDR3 protein sequence, shown with its most common DNA and genes. The sample profile shows over 1,300,000 distinct CDR3 sequences; 45% to 70% of them were found once. 6.5% to 8.5% of the sample goes to the ten largest clones. Sequences were obtained from blood. The receptors come from a man aged 18-30 years in good health.

This chain links TRBV7-9 with TRBJ1-2, with 10 positions matching TRBD1. Trimming at V came to 4 bases and at J to 4 bases, leaving 9 bases not matched to a gene. Germline V gives CDR1 SEHNR, CDR2 FQNEAQ (reference sequence). The length of the CDR3 is 16 residues. The CDR3: CASSSADRGRSYGYTF. DNA of the CDR3: TGTGCCAGCAGCTCAGCCGACAGGGGGCGAAGCTATGGCTACACCTTC.

V gene TRBV5-5 combines with J gene TRBJ1-2; the match to TRBD1 covers 8 bases. The CDR3 runs 16 residues. From germline, CDR1 is SGHKS and CDR2 YYEKEE (reference sequence). Germline trimming cut 2 bases from V and 6 bases from J; bases unmatched to any gene: 12. The CDR3 loop is CASSFLLRQGYNGYTF. For the CDR3, the DNA is TGTGCCAGCAGCTTCCTCCTTCGACAGGGGTACAATGGCTACACCTTC.

This clonotype was seen a handful of times. The chain joins TRBV4-1 to TRBJ2-1; 13 nucleotides agree with TRBD2. Per germline, CDR1 MGHRA and CDR2 YSYEKL. The CDR3 consists of 17 residues. The J segment lost 5 bases and the V segment lost 4 bases, leaving 8 bases of the junction unmatched. The CDR3 reads CASSLGLAGVINNEQFF. CDR3 bases: TGCGCCAGCAGCCTTGGACTAGCGGGAGTGATAAACAATGAGCAGTTCTTC.

The chain carries TRBV20-1 and TRBJ2-1, with TRBD2 matching 9 bases. Per the germline V gene, CDR1 is DFQATT and CDR2 is SNEGSKA (reference sequence). The CDR3 has 15 amino acids. The J segment lost 5 bases and the V segment lost 6 bases, leaving 11 bases of the junction unmatched. The CDR3 DNA reads TGCAGTGCCCCTCGGGCTAGCGGGACACACAATGAGCAGTTCTTC. Its translation: CSAPRASGTHNEQFF.

The gene calls are TRBV4-3 and TRBJ1-4; D not certain. V lost 0 bases to trimming and J lost 13 bases, with 18 bases between them. The CDR3 extends over 15 amino acids. Germline CDR1 reads LGHNA; CDR2 reads YSLEER. DNA of the CDR3: TGCGCCAGCAGCCAAGATATAGGGAAGTCGGGTCGACTGTTTTTT. The encoded protein is CASSQDIGKSGRLFF.

This clonotype appeared a few times. The chain carries TRBV2 and TRBJ2-3; no reliable D call. Germline CDR1 is SNHLY and CDR2 is FYNNEI. Trimming removed 2 bases at V and 0 bases at J, with 3 bases between. The CDR3 is 13 residues long. For the CDR3, the DNA is TGTGCCAGCAGTGAATTGAGCACAGATACGCAGTATTTT. This gives the protein CASSELSTDTQYF.

The chain employs TRBV20-1 and TRBJ2-3; possible D gene TRBD1, 7 bases. The V end was cut by 1 base, the J end by 0 bases, with 20 bases between. Germline CDR1 and CDR2: DFQATT and SNEGSKA (reference sequence). This CDR3 is 18 amino acids long. CDR3 bases: TGCAGTGCTAGAGTCGGGAACCCAGGGGGGAGGAGCACAGATACGCAGTATTTT. Protein: CSARVGNPGGRSTDTQYF.

The rearrangement links TRBV24-1 to TRBJ2-5; the match to TRBD2 covers 7 bases. The trim removed 3 bases at V and 5 bases at J, leaving 2 bases unmatched. CDR3 size: 13 residues. The germline V gene encodes CDR1 KGHDR and CDR2 SFDVKD. CDR3 amino acids: CATSDVAGETQYF. As DNA, the CDR3 is TGTGCCACCAGTGATGTAGCGGGTGAGACCCAGTACTTC.

The chain joins TRBV7-9 to TRBJ1-5; D is perhaps TRBD1 (5 bases). Germline CDR1 reads SEHNR; CDR2 reads FQNEAQ (reference sequence). Trimming took off 5 bases at V and 0 bases at J, with 14 bases between the two ends. This CDR3 spans 16 amino acids. The CDR3: CASSRGDENSNQPQHF. The CDR3 DNA sequence: TGTGCCAGCAGCCGGGGGGACGAAAATAGCAATCAGCCCCAGCATTTT.

The chain has TRBV27 and TRBJ2-5, with 7 positions matching TRBD1. This CDR3 has 15 amino acids. Germline CDR1 is MNHEY and CDR2 is SMNVEV (reference sequence). The J segment lost 2 bases and the V segment lost 6 bases, leaving 9 bases of the junction unmatched. CDR3 coding DNA: TGTGCCAGCAGACCACGACAGGGCGCACAAGAGACCCAGTACTTC. Translating gives CASRPRQGAQETQYF.